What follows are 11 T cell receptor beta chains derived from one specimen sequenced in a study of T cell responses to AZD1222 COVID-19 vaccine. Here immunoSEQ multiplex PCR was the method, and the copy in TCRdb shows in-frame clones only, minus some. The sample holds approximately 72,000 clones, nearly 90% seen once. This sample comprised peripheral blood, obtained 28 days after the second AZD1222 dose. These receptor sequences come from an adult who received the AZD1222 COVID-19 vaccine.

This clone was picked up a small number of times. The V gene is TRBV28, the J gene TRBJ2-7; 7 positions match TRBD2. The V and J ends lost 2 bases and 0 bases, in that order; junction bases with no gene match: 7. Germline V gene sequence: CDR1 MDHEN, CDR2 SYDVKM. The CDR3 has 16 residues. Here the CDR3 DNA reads TGTGCCAGCAGTTTAGCAACTAGCGCTGGCTCCTACGAGCAGTACTTC. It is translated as CASSLATSAGSYEQYF.

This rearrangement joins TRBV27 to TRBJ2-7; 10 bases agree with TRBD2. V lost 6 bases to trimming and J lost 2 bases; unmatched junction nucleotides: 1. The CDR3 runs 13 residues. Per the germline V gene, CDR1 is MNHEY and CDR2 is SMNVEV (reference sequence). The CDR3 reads CASSLAGAYEQYF. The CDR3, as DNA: TGTGCCAGCAGCCTAGCGGGGGCCTACGAGCAGTACTTC.

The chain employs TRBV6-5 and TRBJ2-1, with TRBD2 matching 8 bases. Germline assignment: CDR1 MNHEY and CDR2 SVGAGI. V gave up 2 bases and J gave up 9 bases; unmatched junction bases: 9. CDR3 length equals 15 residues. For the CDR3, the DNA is TGTGCCAGCAGTTACGGAGCGGGAGCCCGTGGTGAGCAGTTCTTC. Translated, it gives CASSYGAGARGEQFF.

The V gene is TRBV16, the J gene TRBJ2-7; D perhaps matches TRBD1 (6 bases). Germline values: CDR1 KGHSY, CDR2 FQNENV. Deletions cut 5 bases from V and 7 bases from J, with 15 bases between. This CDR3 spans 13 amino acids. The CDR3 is CASSWDNLGEQYF. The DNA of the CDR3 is TGTGCCAGCAGCTGGGACAACCTCGGGGAGCAGTACTTC.

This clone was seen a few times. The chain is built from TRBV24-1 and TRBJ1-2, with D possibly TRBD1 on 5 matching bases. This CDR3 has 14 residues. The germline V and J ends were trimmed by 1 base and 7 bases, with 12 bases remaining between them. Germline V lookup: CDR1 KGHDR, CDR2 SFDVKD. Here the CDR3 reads CATSDLGTSRGYTF. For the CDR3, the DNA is TGTGCCACCAGTGATTTAGGGACTTCTCGTGGCTACACCTTC.

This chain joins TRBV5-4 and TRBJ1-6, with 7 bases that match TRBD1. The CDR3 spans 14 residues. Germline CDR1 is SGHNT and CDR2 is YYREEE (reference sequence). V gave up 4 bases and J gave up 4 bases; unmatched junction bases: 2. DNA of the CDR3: TGTGCCAGCAGCCCAGGGGGGTATAATTCACCCCTCCACTTT. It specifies CASSPGGYNSPLHF.

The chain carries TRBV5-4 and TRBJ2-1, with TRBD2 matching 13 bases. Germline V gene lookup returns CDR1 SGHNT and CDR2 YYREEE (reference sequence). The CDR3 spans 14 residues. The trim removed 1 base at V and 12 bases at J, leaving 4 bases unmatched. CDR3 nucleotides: TGTGCCAGCAGCTTGACTAGCGGGAGGGCGGGGCAGTTCTTC. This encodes CASSLTSGRAGQFF.

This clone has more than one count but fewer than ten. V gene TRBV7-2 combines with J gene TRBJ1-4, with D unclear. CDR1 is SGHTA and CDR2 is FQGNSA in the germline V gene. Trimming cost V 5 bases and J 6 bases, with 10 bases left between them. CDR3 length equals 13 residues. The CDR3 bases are TGTGCCAGCAGCCGGACTCGGGATGAAAAACTGTTTTTT. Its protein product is CASSRTRDEKLFF.

For the CDR3, the DNA is TGTGCCAGTAGGGAGCGGGCGTCTACCTACAATGAGCAGTTCTTC. Translated, it gives CASRERASTYNEQFF. This chain links TRBV19 with TRBJ2-1, with a tentative D call TRBD2 (6 bases). In germline, CDR1 is LNHDA, CDR2 SQIVND (reference sequence). The V gene lost 6 bases and the J gene lost 2 bases, with 14 bases spanning the gap. The CDR3 sequence is 15 residues long.

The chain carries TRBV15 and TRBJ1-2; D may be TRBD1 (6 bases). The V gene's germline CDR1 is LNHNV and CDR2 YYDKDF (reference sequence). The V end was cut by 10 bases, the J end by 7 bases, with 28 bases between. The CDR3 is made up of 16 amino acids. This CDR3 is CAIRSTRTASSGGYTF. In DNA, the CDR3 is TGTGCCATCCGATCCACCCGGACAGCATCTTCAGGTGGCTACACCTTC.

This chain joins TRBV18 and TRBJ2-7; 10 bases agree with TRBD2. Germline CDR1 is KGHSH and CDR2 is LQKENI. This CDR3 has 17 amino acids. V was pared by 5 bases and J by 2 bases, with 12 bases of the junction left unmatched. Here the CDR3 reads CASSSAMGTSAAYEQYF. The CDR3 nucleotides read TGTGCCAGCTCATCCGCGATGGGGACTAGCGCCGCCTACGAGCAGTACTTC.